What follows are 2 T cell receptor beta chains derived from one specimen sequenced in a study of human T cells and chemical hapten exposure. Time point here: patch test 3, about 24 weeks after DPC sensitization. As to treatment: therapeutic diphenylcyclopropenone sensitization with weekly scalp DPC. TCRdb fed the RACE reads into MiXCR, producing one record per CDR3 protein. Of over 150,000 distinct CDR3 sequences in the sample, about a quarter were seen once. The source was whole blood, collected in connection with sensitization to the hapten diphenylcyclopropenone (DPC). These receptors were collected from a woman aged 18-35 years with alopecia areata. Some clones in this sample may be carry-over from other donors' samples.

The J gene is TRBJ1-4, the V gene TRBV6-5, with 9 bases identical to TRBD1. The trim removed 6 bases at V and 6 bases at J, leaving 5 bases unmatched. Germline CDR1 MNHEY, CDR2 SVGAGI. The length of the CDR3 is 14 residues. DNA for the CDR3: TGTGCCAGCAGACTGGGACAGGGATATGAAAAACTGTTTTTT. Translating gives CASRLGQGYEKLFF.

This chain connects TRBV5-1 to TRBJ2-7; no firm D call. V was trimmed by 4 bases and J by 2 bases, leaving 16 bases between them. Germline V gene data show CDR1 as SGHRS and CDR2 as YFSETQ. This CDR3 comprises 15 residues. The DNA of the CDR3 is TGCGCCAGCAGCCTAAGGACGGAATGGGCCTACGAGCAGTACTTC. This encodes CASSLRTEWAYEQYF.